The 21 T cell receptor beta chains reported below all come from one sample, sequenced in a study of blood T cell repertoires in COVID-19. TCRdb's table, derived via immunoSEQ multiplex PCR, lists solely in-frame clones and lacks some. The data contain 250,000 to 300,000 clones, 88% of them seen just once; the ten biggest clones take up 2% to 2.5%. Sequenced sample: PBMCs or T cells enriched from blood (not recorded which). The receptors here all came from an older woman in a cohort exposed to, infected with or recovered from COVID-19 (not recorded which).

This clone has more than one count but fewer than ten. This chain joins TRBV20-1 and TRBJ2-2, with a tentative D call TRBD2 (6 bases). The length of the CDR3 is 15 residues. Per the germline V gene, CDR1 is DFQATT and CDR2 is SNEGSKA (reference sequence). V dropped 3 bases and J dropped 6 bases, with 17 bases sitting between them. The CDR3 region has the DNA TGCAGTGCTAGTCATGCGACTAGGGGACCCGGGGAGCTGTTTTTT. Amino acids: CSASHATRGPGELFF.

The V call is TRBV10-1, the J call TRBJ2-7, with 9 bases aligning to TRBD1. The CDR3 has 10 amino acids. Per the germline V gene, CDR1 is WNHNN and CDR2 is SYGVQD (reference sequence). Losses at the gene ends were 6 bases for V and 12 bases for J; bases not matched to a gene: 3. The CDR3 reads CASRSGQGYF. The CDR3 coding sequence is TGCGCCAGCAGGTCGGGACAGGGGTACTTC.

V and J are TRBV28 and TRBJ2-1; 7 nucleotides agree with TRBD1. V lost 6 bases, J lost 8 bases, and 7 bases stayed unmatched. The CDR3 runs to 13 residues. Looked up from germline, CDR1 is MDHEN and CDR2 is SYDVKM. This chain's CDR3 is CASRPTGDHEQFF. The CDR3 DNA follows: TGTGCCAGCAGGCCCACAGGGGACCATGAGCAGTTCTTC.

The chain is built from TRBV28 and TRBJ1-4; 10 bases are a match to TRBD1. The CDR3 contains 18 residues. CDR1 MDHEN and CDR2 SYDVKM come from the germline V gene. V gave up 6 bases and J gave up 4 bases; unmatched junction bases: 14. The CDR3 DNA is TGTGCCAGCAGACCCAGGACAGGGGGGATCAGGGGTAATGAAAAACTGTTTTTT. Its protein is CASRPRTGGIRGNEKLFF.

The chain uses TRBV12-3 or TRBV12-4 and TRBJ2-3; D is possibly TRBD1 (5 bases). Trimming took off 5 bases at V and 4 bases at J, with 10 bases between the two ends. The CDR3 is 13 amino acids. CDR3 nucleotides: TGTGCCAGCAGTGCCCCAGGGTCAGATACGCAGTATTTT. Its translation: CASSAPGSDTQYF.

The CDR3 coding sequence is TGTGCCAGCAGTCACAGTTCAGGCTACGAGCAGTACTTC. Translated: CASSHSSGYEQYF. The chain is built from TRBV2 and TRBJ2-7; D is unresolved. In germline, CDR1 is SNHLY, CDR2 FYNNEI. V lost 5 bases to trimming and J lost 3 bases, with 11 bases between them. The CDR3 runs to 13 residues.

The rearrangement uses TRBV28 and TRBJ2-7, with 12 bases that match TRBD2. Looked up from germline, CDR1 is MDHEN and CDR2 is SYDVKM. J gave up 1 base and V 6 bases, and 1 base lay outside the gene matches. The CDR3 consists of 14 residues. The CDR3 DNA is TGTGCCAGCAGCACTAGCGGGAGGTCCTACGAGCAGTACTTC. This gives the protein CASSTSGRSYEQYF. The variable domain in full, completed from reference TRBV28 and TRBJ2-7, reads DVKVTQSSRYLVKRTGEKVFLECVQDMDHENMFWYRQDPGLGLRLIYFSYDVKMKEKGDIPEGYSVSREKKERFSLILESASTNQTSMYLCASSTSGRSYEQYFGPGTRLTVT.

The chain uses TRBV4-2 and TRBJ2-7; possible D gene TRBD2, 5 bases. V lost 0 bases to trimming and J lost 2 bases, with 20 bases between them. CDR3 size: 18 residues. Germline-derived CDR1 and CDR2 are LGHNA and YNFKEQ. The CDR3 sequence: CASSQETISSTATYEQYF. The CDR3 nucleotides read TGTGCCAGCAGCCAAGAAACTATCTCTAGCACTGCCACCTACGAGCAGTACTTC.

The chain links TRBV9 to TRBJ2-3; D is unclear. The V and J ends lost 1 base and 5 bases respectively, with 5 bases between them. Looked up from germline, CDR1 is SGDLS and CDR2 is YYNGEE. This CDR3 is 12 amino acids long. CDR3 protein: CASSVSRDTQYF. DNA for the CDR3: TGTGCCAGCAGCGTATCCAGAGATACGCAGTATTTT.

The chain carries TRBV5-1 and TRBJ2-7, with TRBD1 matching over 9 bases. The germline V gene has CDR1 SGHRS and CDR2 YFSETQ. The CDR3 loop spans 15 amino acids. The junction had 9 bases not matched to a gene; V was cut back by 2 bases and J by 6 bases. The chain's CDR3 is CASSLSMDRGGEQYF. The CDR3 coding sequence is TGCGCCAGCAGCTTATCAATGGACAGGGGCGGCGAGCAGTACTTC.

The chain has TRBV4-1 and TRBJ1-1; 10 bases are shared with TRBD1. CDR1 MGHRA and CDR2 YSYEKL come from the germline V gene. The CDR3 has 14 residues. V dropped 5 bases and J dropped 1; count of bases not matched to a gene: 1. For the CDR3, the DNA is TGCGCCAGCAGCGGACAGGGGGAGAACACTGAAGCTTTCTTT. Protein product: CASSGQGENTEAFF.

The V call is TRBV21-1, the J call TRBJ1-4; the listed D gene, TRBD1, was not tested against the DNA. TRBV21-1 is an annotated pseudogene. The CDR3 contains 15 residues. The CDR3 DNA follows: TGTGCCAGCAGCATGGGGACAGGGGAGCGGGAAAAACTGTTTTTT. This codes for CASSMGTGEREKLFF.

This chain links TRBV9 with TRBJ1-2; a possible D gene is TRBD1 (6 bases). Trimming removed 0 bases from V and 6 bases from J, with 12 bases in between. The CDR3 has 14 amino acids. The germline CDR1 and CDR2 sequences are SGDLS and YYNGEE. In DNA form, the CDR3 reads TGTGCCAGCAGCGTAGTAGCAGGGGAAGATGGCTACACCTTC. Translation gives CASSVVAGEDGYTF.

The chain uses TRBV18 and TRBJ2-7, with D possibly TRBD1 on 6 matching bases. Trimming removed 2 bases from V and 0 bases from J, with 11 bases in between. The CDR3 sequence is 15 residues long. Germline lookup yields CDR1 KGHSH and CDR2 LQKENI. The CDR3 region is CASSPETGYSYEQYF. The CDR3 region has the DNA TGTGCCAGCTCACCAGAGACAGGTTACTCCTACGAGCAGTACTTC.

The chain joins TRBV2 to TRBJ2-3; 7 nucleotides match TRBD1. This CDR3 is 14 amino acids long. V shed 8 bases, J shed 3 bases, and the junction held 8 bases outside the gene matches. CDR1 is SNHLY, CDR2 FYNNEI, per germline. The CDR3 DNA follows: TGTGCCAGCGGCGACCGCAGGGGGACAGATACGCAGTATTTT. This sequence encodes CASGDRRGTDTQYF.

The chain couples TRBV11-2 to TRBJ1-1; D is possibly TRBD1 (6 bases). V lost 6 bases, J lost 6 bases, and 14 bases lay in between. CDR3 length: 13 residues. Germline values: CDR1 SGHAT, CDR2 FQNNGV. This chain's CDR3 is CASSRDRLAEAFF. The CDR3 DNA follows: TGTGCCAGCAGTCGTGACAGGTTGGCTGAAGCTTTCTTT.

This chain connects TRBV18 to TRBJ2-3, with no clear D. The CDR3 is 13 residues long. Germline V CDR1 and CDR2: KGHSH, LQKENI. V was clipped by 0 bases and J by 4 bases, with 5 bases between them. The CDR3 nucleotides read TGTGCCAGCTCACCACCGTCTCCAGATACGCAGTATTTT. Protein: CASSPPSPDTQYF. Full variable domain (outside the CDR3, taken from reference TRBV18 and TRBJ2-3): NAGVMQNPRHLVRRRGQEARLRCSPMKGHSHVYWYRQLPEEGLKFMVYLQKENIIDESGMPKERFSAEFPKEGPSILRIQQVVRGDSAAYFCASSPPSPDTQYFGPGTRLTVL.

The chain combines TRBV2 with TRBJ1-5; tentatively, D is TRBD1 (6 bases). Looked up from germline, CDR1 is SNHLY and CDR2 is FYNNEI. CDR3 length equals 14 residues. Trimming removed 5 bases at V and 4 bases at J, with 12 bases between. The CDR3 sequence is CASSTGQNNQPQHF. The CDR3 nucleotides are TGTGCCAGCAGTACCGGACAGAATAATCAGCCCCAGCATTTT.

The rearrangement uses TRBV6-6 and TRBJ1-1; D possibly corresponds to TRBD1 (5 bases). Per germline, CDR1 MNHNY and CDR2 SVGAGI (reference sequence). CDR3 length equals 13 residues. Deletions cut 7 bases from V and 1 base from J, with 10 bases between. CDR3 DNA sequence: TGTGCCAGCACTTGGGGCGAGAACACTGAAGCTTTCTTT. This codes for CASTWGENTEAFF.

CDR3 DNA sequence: TGCGCCAGCAGCTATGGGACAGGGGTTAATGAGCAGTTCTTC. Translation: CASSYGTGVNEQFF. This chain uses TRBV5-1 with TRBJ2-1; TRBD1 aligns across 10 bases. The CDR3 covers 14 residues. Unmatched junction bases numbered 4, after V lost 3 bases and J lost 7 bases. In germline, CDR1 is SGHRS, CDR2 YFSETQ.

This chain joins TRBV28 and TRBJ2-1, with 16 bases matching TRBD2. The CDR3 covers 16 residues. Trimming at V came to 4 bases and at J to 9 bases, leaving 6 bases not matched to a gene. Germline lookup yields CDR1 MDHEN and CDR2 SYDVKM. The CDR3 region is CASSSPGLAGGGEQFF. The CDR3, as DNA: TGTGCCAGCAGTTCGCCGGGACTAGCGGGAGGGGGTGAGCAGTTCTTC. Full variable domain (rest looked up from reference TRBV28 and TRBJ2-1): DVKVTQSSRYLVKRTGEKVFLECVQDMDHENMFWYRQDPGLGLRLIYFSYDVKMKEKGDIPEGYSVSREKKERFSLILESASTNQTSMYLCASSSPGLAGGGEQFFGPGTRLTVL.